This TCR beta chain is from a study of T-cell reconstitution after alpha-beta-depleted transplantation in children. Library preparation (for TCRbeta) was performed with unique molecular identifiers. Each CDR3 protein gets one entry after TCRdb re-called the PCR reads with MiXCR. The table records 750,000 to 950,000 distinct CDR3 sequences, around 15% of them present only once. The CDR3 covers 17 residues. CDR1 is SGHVS, CDR2 FNYEAQ, per germline. V dropped 0 bases and J dropped 0 bases, with 12 bases sitting between them. Source: PBMCs, mostly from graft donor cells, taken 360 days after TCRalphabeta/CD19-depleted stem cell transplant. The TCR originated in a male patient between 5 and 17 years old who had a stem cell transplant for acute lymphoblastic leukemia, so the T cells may come from the graft donor. J is TRBJ1-3 and V is TRBV7-6; D may be TRBD1 (5 bases). The CDR3 protein is CASSLASRQGSGNTIYF. In DNA, the CDR3 is TGTGCCAGCAGCTTAGCGTCCCGCCAGGGCTCTGGAAACACCATATATTTT.